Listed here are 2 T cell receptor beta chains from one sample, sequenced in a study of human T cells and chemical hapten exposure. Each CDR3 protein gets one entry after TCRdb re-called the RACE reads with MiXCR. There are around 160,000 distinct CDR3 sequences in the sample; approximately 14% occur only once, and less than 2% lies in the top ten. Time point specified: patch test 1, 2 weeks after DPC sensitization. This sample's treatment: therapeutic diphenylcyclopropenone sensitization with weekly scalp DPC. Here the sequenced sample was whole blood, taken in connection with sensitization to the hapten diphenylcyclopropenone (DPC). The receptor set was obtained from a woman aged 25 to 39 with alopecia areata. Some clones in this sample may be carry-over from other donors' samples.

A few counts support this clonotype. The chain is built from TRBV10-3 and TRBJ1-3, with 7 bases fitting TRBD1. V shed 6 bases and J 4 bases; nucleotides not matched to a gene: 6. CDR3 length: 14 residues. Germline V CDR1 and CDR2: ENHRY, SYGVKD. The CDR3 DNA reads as TGTGCCATCAGCCAGGGGGACGACGGAAACACCATATATTTT. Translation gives CAISQGDDGNTIYF.

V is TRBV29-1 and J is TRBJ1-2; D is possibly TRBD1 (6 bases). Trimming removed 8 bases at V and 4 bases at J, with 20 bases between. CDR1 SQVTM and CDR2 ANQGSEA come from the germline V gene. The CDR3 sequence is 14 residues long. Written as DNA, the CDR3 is TGCAGCCCCGAGTGGGCAGGGGATGGCTATGGCTACACCTTC. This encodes CSPEWAGDGYGYTF. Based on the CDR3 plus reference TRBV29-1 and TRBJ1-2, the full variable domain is SAVISQKPSRDICQRGTSLTIQCQVDSQVTMMFWYRQQPGQSLTLIATANQGSEATYESGFVIDKFPISRPNLTFSTLTVSNMSPEDSSIYLCSPEWAGDGYGYTFGSGTRLTVV.